This TCR beta chain came from a study of blood T cell repertoires in COVID-19. Regarding this clone: Additional DNA sequences in this sample encode the identical CDR3.

Assignment of participants to cohorts was predicated upon participant-reported clinical history. CDR3 length: 14 residues. CDR1 and CDR2 (germline): MDHEN, SYDVKM. Trimming cost V 2 bases and J 1 base, with 8 bases left between them. Some clones are missing from TCRdb's copy, which holds only in-frame ones; the method was immunoSEQ multiplex PCR. Counted here are fewer than 350,000 clones, 85% occurring once; the ten biggest clones make up approximately 1.9%. The chain joins TRBV28 to TRBJ1-1; no clear D gene. The sequencing sample was made of PBMCs or T cells enriched from blood (not recorded which). The receptor was derived from a young woman who had been exposed to COVID-19. The CDR3 here is CASSLTPGNTEAFF. The CDR3 coding sequence is TGTGCCAGCAGTTTAACTCCGGGGAACACTGAAGCTTTCTTT.